These T cell receptor beta chains were read from a single sample in a study of identical twins. TCRdb re-called the 5' RACE reads with MiXCR, one entry per CDR3 protein. The sample carries under 800,000 distinct CDR3 sequences, 21% recorded once. This sample also belongs to another study, concerning T cells expressing NK-cell markers.

Sequences were obtained from PBMCs. The receptor source for this set is a woman between 18 and 29 years old in good health. The CDR3 runs from the conserved cysteine through the conserved F or W. Fields, in order: D gene, J gene, clone size, V gene, CDR3 protein, CDR3 DNA. A D gene is named only where the DNA matches it firmly. Clone size, where shown, is once, few, many, or a class for clones that have expanded.

D: TRBD1
J: TRBJ1-6
size: .
V: TRBV11-2
CDR3: CASSLPRTGFGNSPLHF
DNA: TGTGCCAGCAGCCTGCCGAGGACAGGGTTCGGAAATTCACCCCTCCACTTT

D: TRBD1
J: TRBJ2-1
size: .
V: TRBV12-3/TRBV12-4
CDR3: CASAGDRGTNEQFF
DNA: TGTGCCAGCGCGGGGGACAGGGGAACCAATGAGCAGTTCTTC

D: TRBD1
J: TRBJ2-7
size: .
V: TRBV15
CDR3: CATSRDRVPLEQYF
DNA: TGTGCCACCAGCAGGGACAGGGTTCCCCTCGAGCAGTACTTC

D: .
J: TRBJ1-3
size: many
V: TRBV5-6
CDR3: CASTQLWGSGNTIYF
DNA: TGTGCCAGCACACAACTCTGGGGCTCTGGAAACACCATATATTTT

D: .
J: TRBJ2-1
size: .
V: TRBV15
CDR3: CATSRDTSSYNEQFF
DNA: TGTGCCACCAGCAGAGATACTAGCTCCTACAATGAGCAGTTCTTC

D: .
J: TRBJ2-3
size: few
V: TRBV6-5
CDR3: CASSYSTGDLDTQYF
DNA: TGTGCCAGCAGTTACTCTACGGGGGACTTAGATACGCAGTATTTT

D: TRBD2
J: TRBJ2-7
size: few
V: TRBV5-1
CDR3: CASTGGGPYEQYF
DNA: TGCGCCAGCACCGGGGGGGGACCCTACGAGCAGTACTTC

D: .
J: TRBJ1-1
size: few
V: TRBV28
CDR3: CASSTNRRGMNTEAFF
DNA: TGTGCCAGCAGCACTAACCGTAGGGGAATGAACACTGAAGCTTTCTTT

D: .
J: TRBJ1-2
size: .
V: TRBV12-3/TRBV12-4
CDR3: CASTGGTGITNYGYTF
DNA: TGTGCCAGCACTGGAGGAACAGGGATTACTAACTATGGCTACACCTTC

D: TRBD2
J: TRBJ2-3
size: few
V: TRBV20-1
CDR3: CSATDGAGERTDTQYF
DNA: TGCAGTGCTACGGACGGGGCGGGAGAGCGCACAGATACGCAGTATTTT

D: TRBD1
J: TRBJ1-4
size: few
V: TRBV12-3/TRBV12-4
CDR3: CASSPPPARGLGEKLFF
DNA: TGTGCCAGCAGTCCACCCCCCGCCAGGGGGCTTGGTGAAAAACTGTTTTTT

D: .
J: TRBJ2-3
size: .
V: TRBV6-5
CDR3: CASSYSRPDLDTQYF
DNA: TGTGCCAGCAGTTACTCGAGGCCTGACTTGGATACGCAGTATTTT

D: TRBD2
J: TRBJ2-7
size: few
V: TRBV6-5
CDR3: CATSGSLGEQYF
DNA: TGTGCAACTAGCGGGAGTCTGGGCGAGCAGTACTTC

D: .
J: TRBJ2-7
size: few
V: TRBV29-1
CDR3: CSVAYAGPYEQYF
DNA: TGCAGCGTTGCGTATGCCGGACCCTACGAGCAGTACTTC

D: .
J: TRBJ1-1
size: .
V: TRBV12-3/TRBV12-4
CDR3: CACYQGAGTEAFF
DNA: TGTGCCTGCTATCAGGGAGCGGGCACTGAAGCTTTCTTT

D: TRBD2
J: TRBJ2-1
size: .
V: TRBV10-3
CDR3: CAISEAGGPSNEQFF
DNA: TGTGCCATCAGTGAGGCGGGAGGGCCATCCAATGAGCAGTTCTTC

D: .
J: TRBJ2-3
size: .
V: TRBV20-1
CDR3: CSARREDTQYF
DNA: TGCAGTGCTAGGCGCGAAGATACGCAGTATTTT

D: .
J: TRBJ2-5
size: .
V: TRBV10-3
CDR3: CAISESASRRSQETQYF
DNA: TGTGCCATCAGTGAGTCAGCTAGCAGAAGGTCCCAGGAGACCCAGTACTTC

D: TRBD2
J: TRBJ2-3
size: .
V: TRBV20-1
CDR3: CSAGEREGRADTQYF
DNA: TGCAGTGCTGGGGAGCGGGAGGGCCGGGCAGATACGCAGTATTTT

D: .
J: TRBJ2-5
size: few
V: TRBV6-2/TRBV6-3
CDR3: CASSYSPETQYF
DNA: TGTGCCAGCAGTTACTCCCCAGAGACCCAGTACTTC

D: .
J: TRBJ2-5
size: few
V: TRBV7-3
CDR3: CASSLMVGETQYF
DNA: TGTGCCAGCAGCTTAATGGTCGGGGAGACCCAGTACTTC

D: .
J: TRBJ1-2
size: many
V: TRBV6-1
CDR3: CASRSWDYGYTF
DNA: TGTGCCAGCCGGTCATGGGACTATGGCTACACCTTC

D: .
J: TRBJ2-2
size: few
V: TRBV10-1
CDR3: CASSEGPYGELFF
DNA: TGCGCCAGCAGTGAAGGACCGTACGGGGAGCTGTTTTTT

D: TRBD1
J: TRBJ2-3
size: .
V: TRBV9
CDR3: CASSVGTGPDTQYF
DNA: TGTGCCAGCAGCGTAGGGACAGGGCCAGATACGCAGTATTTT

D: TRBD1
J: TRBJ1-2
size: few
V: TRBV10-3
CDR3: CAISEAVAGTGGSGGYTF
DNA: TGTGCCATCAGTGAGGCAGTCGCCGGGACAGGGGGCAGTGGTGGCTACACCTTC

D: TRBD2
J: TRBJ2-3
size: many
V: TRBV6-1
CDR3: CASSQAGGTDTQYF
DNA: TGTGCCAGCAGTCAAGCGGGGGGTACAGATACGCAGTATTTT

D: .
J: TRBJ2-5
size: many
V: TRBV12-3/TRBV12-4
CDR3: CASSLLSSQETQYF
DNA: TGTGCCAGCAGTTTGCTATCCTCTCAAGAGACCCAGTACTTC

D: .
J: TRBJ2-3
size: .
V: TRBV20-1
CDR3: CSAREWRSTDTQYF
DNA: TGCAGTGCTAGAGAATGGAGATCCACAGATACGCAGTATTTT

D: TRBD2
J: TRBJ2-5
size: .
V: TRBV20-1
CDR3: CSASSGARETQYF
DNA: TGCAGTGCTTCAAGCGGGGCTAGAGAGACCCAGTACTTC

D: .
J: TRBJ1-1
size: many
V: TRBV12-3/TRBV12-4
CDR3: CASRGNMNTEAFF
DNA: TGTGCCAGCAGGGGCAATATGAACACTGAAGCTTTCTTT

D: .
J: TRBJ2-1
size: .
V: TRBV3-1
CDR3: CASSQIYNEQFF
DNA: TGTGCCAGCAGCCAAATATACAATGAGCAGTTCTTC

D: .
J: TRBJ1-5
size: .
V: TRBV5-1
CDR3: CASRVACPLCSNQPQHF
DNA: TGCGCCAGCAGAGTGGCCTGCCCTCTGTGTAGCAATCAGCCCCAGCATTTT

D: .
J: TRBJ1-2
size: few
V: TRBV27
CDR3: CASSTQQGRGRGYTF
DNA: TGTGCCAGCAGTACCCAACAGGGAAGGGGCCGTGGCTACACCTTC

D: .
J: TRBJ2-1
size: few
V: TRBV5-1
CDR3: CASSLVAGQYNEQFF
DNA: TGCGCCAGCAGCTTGGTGGCAGGGCAGTACAATGAGCAGTTCTTC

D: .
J: TRBJ1-2
size: once
V: TRBV7-9
CDR3: CASSPSASYGYTF
DNA: TGTGCCAGCAGCCCGTCCGCGTCGTATGGCTACACCTTC

D: TRBD1
J: TRBJ2-3
size: few
V: TRBV27
CDR3: CASSRWDSSDTQYF
DNA: TGTGCCAGCAGTAGGTGGGACAGTTCAGATACGCAGTATTTT

D: TRBD2
J: TRBJ2-4
size: .
V: TRBV29-1
CDR3: CSGGDSGKGIQYF
DNA: TGCAGCGGGGGGGATAGCGGGAAAGGCATTCAGTACTTC

D: .
J: TRBJ2-1
size: .
V: TRBV7-9
CDR3: CASGGTSNEQFF
DNA: TGTGCCAGCGGAGGGACGAGTAATGAGCAGTTCTTC

D: TRBD2
J: TRBJ2-1
size: .
V: TRBV6-2/TRBV6-3
CDR3: CASSKGGAGVNEQFF
DNA: TGTGCCAGCAGTAAGGGAGGAGCGGGAGTTAATGAGCAGTTCTTC

D: .
J: TRBJ2-2
size: .
V: TRBV2
CDR3: CASSEVEVAGELFF
DNA: TGTGCCAGCAGTGAAGTTGAGGTAGCCGGGGAGCTGTTTTTT

D: TRBD1
J: TRBJ2-1
size: few
V: TRBV20-1
CDR3: CSAVHRGNEQFF
DNA: TGCAGTGCGGTTCACAGGGGCAATGAGCAGTTCTTC

D: .
J: TRBJ2-2
size: few
V: TRBV24-1
CDR3: CATSDPPGGPRELFF
DNA: TGTGCCACCAGTGATCCCCCCGGGGGTCCCAGGGAGCTGTTTTTT

D: TRBD2
J: TRBJ2-7
size: .
V: TRBV10-2
CDR3: CASRVTSGRAYEQYF
DNA: TGCGCCAGCAGGGTGACTAGCGGGAGGGCGTACGAGCAGTACTTC

D: .
J: TRBJ2-1
size: .
V: TRBV27
CDR3: CASSLIGASSYNEQFF
DNA: TGTGCCAGCAGTTTAATCGGGGCCAGCTCCTACAATGAGCAGTTCTTC

D: .
J: TRBJ2-5
size: .
V: TRBV7-3
CDR3: CASSLGGRGTETQYF
DNA: TGTGCCAGCAGCTTAGGTGGCAGGGGAACGGAGACCCAGTACTTC

D: .
J: TRBJ2-1
size: few
V: TRBV29-1
CDR3: CSVERMGGLEQFF
DNA: TGCAGCGTTGAAAGGATGGGGGGCCTTGAGCAGTTCTTC

D: TRBD2
J: TRBJ2-1
size: .
V: TRBV29-1
CDR3: CSVVLAGESYNEQFF
DNA: TGCAGCGTGGTTCTAGCGGGAGAATCCTACAATGAGCAGTTCTTC

D: TRBD1
J: TRBJ1-5
size: .
V: TRBV10-3
CDR3: CAISESGGQVNQPQHF
DNA: TGTGCCATCAGTGAGTCCGGGGGACAGGTCAATCAGCCCCAGCATTTT

D: TRBD1
J: TRBJ1-1
size: few
V: TRBV5-1
CDR3: CASSLAKGDRPNTEAFF
DNA: TGCGCCAGCAGCTTGGCCAAGGGGGACAGGCCTAACACTGAAGCTTTCTTT

D: .
J: TRBJ1-1
size: many
V: TRBV12-3/TRBV12-4
CDR3: CANSKANTEAFF
DNA: TGTGCCAATTCGAAGGCGAACACTGAAGCTTTCTTT

D: .
J: TRBJ1-5
size: .
V: TRBV7-9
CDR3: CASSLGVGGDNQPQHF
DNA: TGTGCCAGCAGCTTAGGAGTGGGCGGAGACAATCAGCCCCAGCATTTT

D: .
J: TRBJ2-7
size: .
V: TRBV12-3/TRBV12-4
CDR3: CASSPMWGRSYEQYF
DNA: TGTGCCAGCAGCCCTATGTGGGGTAGATCCTACGAGCAGTACTTC

D: .
J: TRBJ1-4
size: .
V: TRBV12-3/TRBV12-4
CDR3: CASTPFSSNEKLFF
DNA: TGTGCCAGCACTCCGTTTTCCTCTAATGAAAAACTGTTTTTT

D: TRBD1
J: TRBJ1-5
size: few
V: TRBV29-1
CDR3: CSVGGQNQPQHF
DNA: TGCAGCGTTGGGGGACAGAATCAGCCCCAGCATTTT

D: TRBD2
J: TRBJ2-1
size: few
V: TRBV9
CDR3: CASTLAGGPNEQFF
DNA: TGTGCCAGCACGCTAGCGGGGGGGCCCAATGAGCAGTTCTTC